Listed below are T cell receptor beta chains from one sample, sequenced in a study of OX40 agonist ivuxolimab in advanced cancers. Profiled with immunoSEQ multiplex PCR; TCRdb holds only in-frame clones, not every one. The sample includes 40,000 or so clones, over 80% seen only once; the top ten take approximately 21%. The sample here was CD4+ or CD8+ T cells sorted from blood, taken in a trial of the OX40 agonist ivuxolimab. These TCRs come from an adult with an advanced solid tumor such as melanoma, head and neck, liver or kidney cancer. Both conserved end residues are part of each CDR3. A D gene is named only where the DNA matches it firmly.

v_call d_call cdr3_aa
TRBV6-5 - CASSSAMWEPQHF
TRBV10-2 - CASSKDSPESATYNEQFF
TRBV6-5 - CASSYSGRERAYEQYF
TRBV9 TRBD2 CASSVGSSGSHEQYF
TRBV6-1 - CASSEAQNMNTEAFF
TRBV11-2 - CASRDWRGLGNTIYF
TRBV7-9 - CASSFTDSYYNEQFF
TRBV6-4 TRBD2 CASSEELAGLEEMHEQYF
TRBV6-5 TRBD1 CASSYRRTGAYEQYF
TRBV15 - CATSRDPDRPYGYTF
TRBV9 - CASSGGASSGEQYF
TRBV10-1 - CASSEGDAPYEQYF
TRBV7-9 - CASSFGGGGEQYF
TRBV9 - CASSVAPGAGNTIYF
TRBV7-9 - CASSLHRSPNEKLFF
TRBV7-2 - CASSLAPSQGETQYF
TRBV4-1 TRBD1 CASSQEARQGGIGNTIYF
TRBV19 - CASSIASTDTQYF
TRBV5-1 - CASSLRGGNTEAFF
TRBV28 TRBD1 CASNYNQDRGTYEQYF
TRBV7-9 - CASSPMDRPYYGYTF
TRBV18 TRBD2 CASSRTLAGLSNEQFF
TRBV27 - CASSPEWYQETQYF
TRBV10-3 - CAISFPDAPNEKLFF
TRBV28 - CASSSPGLLNEKLFF